This record looks at one T cell receptor beta chain sequence and its context. The sample originates from a study of cytomegalovirus exposure and HLA in healthy donors. The PCR was carried out with 60 Vbeta primers and 13 Jbeta primers. The table came from immunoSEQ multiplex PCR; TCRdb's copy has only in-frame clones and leaves some out. This repertoire shows more than 140,000 clones, roughly 86% found once; its top ten account for roughly 3.2%. Sequencing used PBMCs. The TCR originated in a man in his late teens or twenties in good health and CMV-seropositive.

This CDR3 reads CSAGALMNTEAFF. The CDR3 DNA reads TGCAGCGCTGGGGCATTGATGAACACTGAAGCTTTCTTT. The rearrangement joins TRBV29-1 to TRBJ1-1; D is possibly TRBD1 (5 bases). This CDR3 has 13 amino acids. Per germline, CDR1 SQVTM and CDR2 ANQGSEA. V was shortened by 7 bases and J by 0 bases, with 12 bases between the two germline ends.